The 32 T cell receptor beta chains below come from one sample, sequenced in a study of blood T cell repertoires in COVID-19. Sequencing used immunoSEQ multiplex PCR; TCRdb keeps in-frame clones, though not all of them. This table holds 400,000 to 500,000 clones, 70% to 90% found once. Sequenced input: PBMCs or T cells enriched from blood (not recorded which). These receptors were obtained from a young woman who had been exposed to COVID-19.

The chain employs TRBV19 and TRBJ2-7; TRBD1 aligns across 7 bases. The CDR3 consists of 16 residues. Germline values: CDR1 LNHDA, CDR2 SQIVND (reference sequence). Trimming cost V 5 bases and J 0 bases; bases outside gene matches: 10. CDR3 loop: CASSARSTGSSYEQYF. In nucleotides, the CDR3 is TGTGCCAGTAGTGCCCGATCGACAGGGAGCTCCTACGAGCAGTACTTC.

The chain carries TRBV28 and TRBJ1-4; 10 bases are shared with TRBD1. CDR1 is MDHEN and CDR2 is SYDVKM in the germline V gene. Losses at the gene ends were 3 bases for V and 5 bases for J; bases not matched to a gene: 12. There are 18 residues in the CDR3. CDR3 protein: CASSFGPGQGTKNEKLFF. Here the CDR3 DNA reads TGTGCCAGCAGTTTTGGGCCGGGACAGGGGACGAAAAATGAAAAACTGTTTTTT.

The V gene is TRBV4-1, the J gene TRBJ2-1; the match to TRBD2 covers 7 bases. CDR1 is MGHRA and CDR2 is YSYEKL in the germline V gene. The length of the CDR3 is 16 residues. J was trimmed by 7 bases and V by 1 base; bases with no gene match: 10. Here the CDR3 DNA reads TGCGCCAGCAGCCAAGCCCCTAGCGGAACCGCGAATGAGCAGTTCTTC. Encoded protein: CASSQAPSGTANEQFF.

The chain carries TRBV7-9 and TRBJ2-7; 7 bases are shared with TRBD1. V lost 1 base, J lost 2 bases, and 5 bases stayed unmatched. Germline CDR1 reads SEHNR; CDR2 reads FQNEAQ (reference sequence). The CDR3 spans 15 residues. CDR3 protein: CASSLEGQPTYEQYF. Written as DNA, the CDR3 is TGTGCCAGCAGCTTAGAGGGACAGCCTACCTACGAGCAGTACTTC.

The V and J genes are TRBV18 and TRBJ1-1; TRBD1 matches 8 bases. The J segment lost 8 bases and the V segment lost 4 bases, leaving 9 bases of the junction unmatched. The CDR3 extends over 14 amino acids. Per germline, CDR1 KGHSH and CDR2 LQKENI. CDR3 DNA: TGTGCCAGCTCACTGGGGTCGGGACAGGACGAAGCTTTCTTT. This translates into CASSLGSGQDEAFF. The whole variable domain, filled in from reference TRBV18 and TRBJ1-1, reads NAGVMQNPRHLVRRRGQEARLRCSPMKGHSHVYWYRQLPEEGLKFMVYLQKENIIDESGMPKERFSAEFPKEGPSILRIQQVVRGDSAAYFCASSLGSGQDEAFFGQGTRLTVV.

This clone is a singleton in its sample. The chain links TRBV5-4 to TRBJ2-1; TRBD2 matches at 14 bases. The CDR3 loop spans 15 amino acids. Germline V CDR1 and CDR2: SGHNT, YYREEE (reference sequence). The junction had 7 bases not matched to a gene; V was cut back by 2 bases and J by 12 bases. The CDR3 DNA reads as TGTGCCAGCAGCTTATCGACTAGCGGGAGGGCCTGGCAGTTCTTC. It codes for CASSLSTSGRAWQFF.

This chain links TRBV6-5 with TRBJ2-1, with 10 bases aligning to TRBD2. V trimming: 0 bases; J trimming: 8 bases; junction bases outside the gene matches: 4. Germline assignment: CDR1 MNHEY and CDR2 SVGAGI. There are 15 residues in the CDR3. The chain's CDR3 is CASSYSSGGVDEQFF. In DNA, the CDR3 is TGTGCCAGCAGTTACTCAAGCGGGGGGGTCGATGAGCAGTTCTTC.

The chain combines TRBV28 with TRBJ2-7; 7 nucleotides match TRBD2. Trimming at V came to 7 bases and at J to 6 bases, leaving 9 bases not matched to a gene. The germline V gene has CDR1 MDHEN and CDR2 SYDVKM. The CDR3 is 13 residues long. CDR3: CASTKVGGSEQYF. The CDR3 coding sequence is TGTGCCAGCACTAAGGTGGGGGGGAGCGAGCAGTACTTC.

This rearrangement joins TRBV3-1 (or the pseudogene TRBV3-2) to TRBJ2-7, with TRBD1 identical over 8 bases. Trimming cost V 4 bases and J 3 bases; bases outside gene matches: 2. In germline, CDR1 is LGHDT, CDR2 YNNKEL (reference sequence). The CDR3 totals 13 residues. The CDR3, as DNA: TGTGCCAGCAGCCCCGGGACAGGCTACGAGCAGTACTTC. This encodes CASSPGTGYEQYF.

CDR3 nucleotide sequence: TGCGCCAGCAGCTTGGCCCCACTAGCGGGACAATCTTACAATGAGCAGTTCTTC. Encoded protein: CASSLAPLAGQSYNEQFF. The chain is built from TRBV5-1 and TRBJ2-1; TRBD2 agrees at 10 bases. The junction had 10 bases not matched to a gene; V was cut back by 0 bases and J by 4 bases. From germline, CDR1 is SGHRS and CDR2 YFSETQ. CDR3 size: 18 residues.

The rearrangement joins TRBV4-3 to TRBJ1-5, with no clear D. CDR3 size: 14 residues. Trimming took 0 bases from V and 7 from J, leaving 10 bases between them. Germline V gives CDR1 LGHNA, CDR2 YSLEER. Here the CDR3 reads CASSQDSGLQPQHF. The CDR3 DNA is TGCGCCAGCAGCCAAGATTCGGGATTACAGCCCCAGCATTTT.

This chain joins TRBV18 and TRBJ1-3, with D unclear. From germline, CDR1 is KGHSH and CDR2 LQKENI. V was cut by 3 bases and J by 2 bases, with 14 bases left in between. The CDR3 runs 16 residues. CDR3 amino acids: CASSPSTLLAGNTIYF. DNA for the CDR3: TGTGCCAGCTCACCCTCAACCCTACTGGCTGGAAACACCATATATTTT.

The rearrangement links TRBV6-6 to TRBJ1-2; tentative D call: TRBD1 (6 bases). The germline CDR1 and CDR2 sequences are MNHNY and SVGAGI (reference sequence). The CDR3 runs 14 residues. Between the trimmed V and J ends, which lost 11 bases and 5 bases, there was a span of 21 bases. CDR3 protein: CAGYSDRSAYGYTF. The CDR3 DNA follows: TGTGCCGGGTATTCGGACAGAAGCGCGTATGGCTACACCTTC.

V gene TRBV9 combines with J gene TRBJ2-3; TRBD1 might be the D (6 bases). V was pared by 4 bases and J by 0 bases, with 9 bases between. From germline, CDR1 is SGDLS and CDR2 YYNGEE. CDR3 length: 14 amino acids. CDR3 in DNA: TGTGCCAGCAGCTCCGGGACAAGCACAGATACGCAGTATTTT. Amino acids: CASSSGTSTDTQYF. Based on the CDR3 plus reference TRBV9 and TRBJ2-3, the full variable domain is DSGVTQTPKHLITATGQRVTLRCSPRSGDLSVYWYQQSLDQGLQFLIQYYNGEERAKGNILERFSAQQFPDLHSELNLSSLELGDSALYFCASSSGTSTDTQYFGPGTRLTVL.

V usage is TRBV2 and J usage is TRBJ2-7; 11 nucleotides agree with TRBD1. V lost 7 bases and J lost 9; bases outside the gene matches: 26. Germline CDR1 is SNHLY and CDR2 is FYNNEI. This CDR3 region has 19 residues. In DNA form, the CDR3 reads TGTGCCAGCATACCCCGGGACAGGGGGTTTAGCGGGGATCCAGATCGGCAGTACTTC. Amino acids: CASIPRDRGFSGDPDRQYF.

The chain combines TRBV4-3 with TRBJ2-5, with 7 nucleotides matching TRBD1. The CDR3 totals 14 residues. J gave up 3 bases and V 4 bases, and 5 bases lay outside the gene matches. Looked up from germline, CDR1 is LGHNA and CDR2 is YSLEER. The CDR3 reads CASSLIQGKETQYF. CDR3 DNA sequence: TGCGCCAGCAGCCTGATACAGGGGAAAGAGACCCAGTACTTC.

The V gene is TRBV24-1, the J gene TRBJ2-3, with D possibly TRBD2 on 6 matching bases. The ends were cut back, 3 bases at V and 2 bases at J, with 11 bases in the middle. The CDR3 runs 15 residues. The germline CDR1 and CDR2 sequences are KGHDR and SFDVKD. CDR3 amino acids: CATSDPSGFTDTQYF. The DNA of the CDR3 is TGTGCCACCAGTGATCCCAGCGGGTTCACAGATACGCAGTATTTT.

The chain links TRBV7-3 to TRBJ2-3; TRBD2 aligns across 10 bases. Germline V gene lookup returns CDR1 SGHTA and CDR2 FQGTGA. The CDR3 contains 15 residues. V lost 6 bases to trimming and J lost 3 bases; unmatched junction nucleotides: 6. CDR3: CASSRSGGSTDTQYF. CDR3 in DNA: TGTGCCAGCAGTCGTAGCGGGGGGTCAACAGATACGCAGTATTTT.

The V call is TRBV6-5, the J call TRBJ1-3, with a possible D match to TRBD1 (5 bases). This CDR3 region has 11 residues. The V end was cut by 6 bases, the J end by 8 bases, with 8 bases between. Germline V gene data show CDR1 as MNHEY and CDR2 as SVGAGI. The CDR3 DNA sequence: TGTGCCAGCAGGATAGGGGACACCATATATTTT. Translated: CASRIGDTIYF.

This chain uses TRBV5-4 with TRBJ2-7; 10 nucleotides align to TRBD1. The V segment lost 3 bases and the J segment 6 bases; nucleotides outside the gene matches: 6. The germline gives CDR1 SGHNT, CDR2 YYREEE (reference sequence). The CDR3 spans 14 residues. In nucleotides, the CDR3 is TGTGCCAGCAGCTATCGACAGGGGGCCGGCGAGCAGTACTTC. Protein sequence: CASSYRQGAGEQYF.

This chain joins TRBV9 and TRBJ2-5; 8 nucleotides match TRBD2. The junction had 10 bases not matched to a gene; V was cut back by 4 bases and J by 2 bases. Germline CDR1 and CDR2: SGDLS and YYNGEE. The CDR3 has 16 amino acids. DNA of the CDR3: TGTGCCAGCAGCTCCGAGGCGGGGGGTCCACAAGAGACCCAGTACTTC. Its protein is CASSSEAGGPQETQYF.

The chain couples TRBV10-1 to TRBJ2-2, with TRBD2 matching over 7 bases. Unmatched junction bases numbered 1, after V lost 3 bases and J lost 0 bases. The CDR3 has 15 amino acids. CDR1 and CDR2 from the germline V gene are WNHNN and SYGVQD (reference sequence). CDR3 residues: CASSDGLANTGELFF. CDR3 bases: TGCGCCAGCAGTGATGGACTAGCGAACACCGGGGAGCTGTTTTTT.

The chain uses TRBV30 and TRBJ1-3; 7 nucleotides match TRBD1. The V gene's germline CDR1 is GTSNPN and CDR2 SVGIG (reference sequence). This CDR3 spans 14 amino acids. Unmatched junction bases numbered 3, after V lost 0 bases and J lost 4 bases. The CDR3 DNA follows: TGTGCCTGGAGTGTACAGGGACAGGGAAACACCATATATTTT. Protein: CAWSVQGQGNTIYF.

This chain links TRBV6-5 with TRBJ2-1, with D perhaps TRBD1 (6 bases). Germline assignment: CDR1 MNHEY and CDR2 SVGAGI. V shed 5 bases and J shed 13 bases, with 18 bases lying between them. The CDR3 length is 13 residues. This chain's CDR3 is CASSRTQGSGQFF. The CDR3, as DNA: TGTGCCAGCAGTCGTACTCAGGGGAGTGGCCAGTTCTTC.

The CDR3 DNA follows: TGTGCCAGCAGCTTAGAGGGACAGGGAACCTACGAGCAGTACTTC. Encoded protein: CASSLEGQGTYEQYF. The chain joins TRBV7-9 to TRBJ2-7; 9 bases line up with TRBD1. This CDR3 comprises 15 residues. V shed 1 base, J shed 2 bases, and the junction held 3 bases outside the gene matches. CDR1 and CDR2 from the germline V gene are SEHNR and FQNEAQ (reference sequence).

J is TRBJ1-2 and V is TRBV6-4, with 9 nucleotides matching TRBD1. V lost 4 bases to trimming and J lost 6 bases; unmatched junction nucleotides: 9. The CDR3 runs 15 residues. The germline V gene encodes CDR1 MRHNA and CDR2 SNTAGT. The CDR3 loop is CASSASGQGEDGYTF. Here the CDR3 DNA reads TGTGCCAGCAGTGCCTCGGGACAGGGAGAGGATGGCTACACCTTC.

The chain uses TRBV23-1 and TRBJ1-1, with no clear D. Being an ORF, TRBV23-1 has a function that is uncertain. CDR3 length: 13 amino acids. V lost 6 bases, J lost 4 bases, and 12 bases lay in between. The chain's CDR3 is CASSSWRGTEAFF. CDR3 sequence (DNA): TGCGCCAGCAGCTCGTGGAGAGGCACTGAAGCTTTCTTT.

This sequence joins TRBV5-5 and TRBJ2-7, with D tentatively TRBD1 (5 bases). The CDR3 totals 17 residues. V was trimmed by 0 bases and J by 0 bases, leaving 16 bases between them. The V gene's germline CDR1 is SGHKS and CDR2 YYEKEE (reference sequence). The CDR3 bases are TGTGCCAGCAGCTTGGGATTTCTACAGGCCGTCTCCTACGAGCAGTACTTC. It is translated as CASSLGFLQAVSYEQYF.

A remark on this clone: Other nucleotide sequences in the sample specify the same CDR3. V gene TRBV5-8 combines with J gene TRBJ2-3; D is unresolved. V lost 4 bases to trimming and J lost 2 bases, with 2 bases between them. Germline CDR1 and CDR2: SGHTS and YDEGEE. The CDR3 extends over 11 amino acids. In nucleotides, the CDR3 is TGTGCCAGCAGCCTCACAGATACGCAGTATTTT. It specifies CASSLTDTQYF. Filled out from reference TRBV5-8 and TRBJ2-3, the complete variable domain reads EAGVTQSPTHLIKTRGQQATLRCSPISGHTSVYWYQQALGLGLQFLLWYDEGEERNRGNFPPRFSGRQFPNYSSELNVNALELEDSALYLCASSLTDTQYFGPGTRLTVL.

The chain combines TRBV5-1 with TRBJ2-3, with 7 bases fitting TRBD2. This CDR3 has 15 residues. The trim removed 0 bases at V and 2 bases at J, leaving 3 bases unmatched. Germline lookup yields CDR1 SGHRS and CDR2 YFSETQ. The CDR3 DNA reads TGCGCCAGCAGCTTGGGAAGCGGGGACACAGATACGCAGTATTTT. It is translated as CASSLGSGDTDTQYF. Variable domain in full (rest from reference TRBV5-1 and TRBJ2-3): KAGVTQTPRYLIKTRGQQVTLSCSPISGHRSVSWYQQTPGQGLQFLFEYFSETQRNKGNFPGRFSGRQFSNSRSEMNVSTLELGDSALYLCASSLGSGDTDTQYFGPGTRLTVL.

V is TRBV9 and J is TRBJ1-6; a weak D match, TRBD1 (5 bases). Trimming left V 0 bases short and J 5 bases short, with 9 bases between. This CDR3 is built from 15 residues. Per the germline V gene, CDR1 is SGDLS and CDR2 is YYNGEE. CDR3 nucleotides: TGTGCCAGCAGCGTAGTTCCACAGGATAATTCACCCCTCCACTTT. Its protein product is CASSVVPQDNSPLHF.

The J gene is TRBJ2-7, the V gene TRBV12-3 or TRBV12-4; D is unresolved. The germline V and J ends were trimmed by 7 bases and 0 bases, with 7 bases remaining between them. This CDR3 region has 12 residues. The CDR3 reads CASTSSSYEQYF. The CDR3 DNA reads TGTGCCAGCACCTCGAGCTCCTACGAGCAGTACTTC.